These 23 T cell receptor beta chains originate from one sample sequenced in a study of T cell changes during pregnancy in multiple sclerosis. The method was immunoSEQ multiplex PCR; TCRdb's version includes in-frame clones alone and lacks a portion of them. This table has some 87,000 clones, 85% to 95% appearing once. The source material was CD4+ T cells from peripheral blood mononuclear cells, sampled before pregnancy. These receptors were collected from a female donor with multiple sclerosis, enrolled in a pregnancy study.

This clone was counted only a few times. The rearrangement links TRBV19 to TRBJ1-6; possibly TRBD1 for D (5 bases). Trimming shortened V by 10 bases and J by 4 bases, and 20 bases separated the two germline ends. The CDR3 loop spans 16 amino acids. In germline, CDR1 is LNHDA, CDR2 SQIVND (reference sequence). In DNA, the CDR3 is TGTGCCACTTCGCTCGGGGGATCCAGGTATAATTCACCCCTCCACTTT. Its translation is CATSLGGSRYNSPLHF. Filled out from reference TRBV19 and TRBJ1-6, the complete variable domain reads DGGITQSPKYLFRKEGQNVTLSCEQNLNHDAMYWYRQDPGQGLRLIYYSQIVNDFQKGDIAEGYSVSREKKESFPLTVTSAQKNPTAFYLCATSLGGSRYNSPLHFGNGTRLTVT.

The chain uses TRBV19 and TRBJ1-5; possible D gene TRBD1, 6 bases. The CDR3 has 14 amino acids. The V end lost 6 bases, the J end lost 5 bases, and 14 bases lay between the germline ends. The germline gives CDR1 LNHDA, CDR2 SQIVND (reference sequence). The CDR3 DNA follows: TGTGCCAGTAGGGACACAGGGCTCCATCAGCCCCAGCATTTT. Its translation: CASRDTGLHQPQHF.

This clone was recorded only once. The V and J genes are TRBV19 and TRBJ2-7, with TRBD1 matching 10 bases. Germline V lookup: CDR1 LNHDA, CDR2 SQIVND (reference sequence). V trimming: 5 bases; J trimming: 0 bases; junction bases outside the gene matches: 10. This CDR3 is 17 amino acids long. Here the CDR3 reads CASSGPTWTGGSYEQYF. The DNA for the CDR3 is TGTGCCAGTAGTGGACCGACCTGGACAGGGGGCTCCTACGAGCAGTACTTC.

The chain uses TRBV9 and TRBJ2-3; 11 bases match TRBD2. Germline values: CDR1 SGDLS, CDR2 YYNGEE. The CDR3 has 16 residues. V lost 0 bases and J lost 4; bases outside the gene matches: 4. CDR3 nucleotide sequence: TGTGCCAGCAGCGTAGTTAGCGGGGGGGCCGCAGATACGCAGTATTTT. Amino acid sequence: CASSVVSGGAADTQYF.

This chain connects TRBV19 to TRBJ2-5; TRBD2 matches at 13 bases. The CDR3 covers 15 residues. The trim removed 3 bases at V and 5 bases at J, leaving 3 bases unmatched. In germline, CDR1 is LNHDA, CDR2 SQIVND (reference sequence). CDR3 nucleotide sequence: TGTGCCAGTAGTATGGGGACTAGCGGGATCGAGACCCAGTACTTC. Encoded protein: CASSMGTSGIETQYF. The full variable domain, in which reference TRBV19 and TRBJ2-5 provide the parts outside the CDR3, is DGGITQSPKYLFRKEGQNVTLSCEQNLNHDAMYWYRQDPGQGLRLIYYSQIVNDFQKGDIAEGYSVSREKKESFPLTVTSAQKNPTAFYLCASSMGTSGIETQYFGPGTRLLVL.

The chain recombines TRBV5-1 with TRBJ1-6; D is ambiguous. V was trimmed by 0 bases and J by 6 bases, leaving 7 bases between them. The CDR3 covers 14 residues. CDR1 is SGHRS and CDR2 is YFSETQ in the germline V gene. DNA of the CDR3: TGCGCCAGCAGCTTGGACAGAACTAATTCACCCCTCCACTTT. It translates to CASSLDRTNSPLHF. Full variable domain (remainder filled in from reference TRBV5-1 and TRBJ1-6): KAGVTQTPRYLIKTRGQQVTLSCSPISGHRSVSWYQQTPGQGLQFLFEYFSETQRNKGNFPGRFSGRQFSNSRSEMNVSTLELGDSALYLCASSLDRTNSPLHFGNGTRLTVT.

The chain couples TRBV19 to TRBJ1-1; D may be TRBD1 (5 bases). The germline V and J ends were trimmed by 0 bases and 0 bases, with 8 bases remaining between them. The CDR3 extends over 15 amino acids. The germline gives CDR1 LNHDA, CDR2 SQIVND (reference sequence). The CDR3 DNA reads TGTGCCAGTAGTATAGATTGGGGGGTGAACACTGAAGCTTTCTTT. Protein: CASSIDWGVNTEAFF.

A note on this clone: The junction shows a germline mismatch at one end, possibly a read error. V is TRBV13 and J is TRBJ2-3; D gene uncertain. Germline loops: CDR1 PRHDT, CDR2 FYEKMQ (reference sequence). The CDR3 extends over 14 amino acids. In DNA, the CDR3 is TGTGCCAGCAGCTTAGGCTTTAGCAGAGATACGCAGTATTTT. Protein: CASSLGFSRDTQYF. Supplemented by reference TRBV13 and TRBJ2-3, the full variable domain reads AAGVIQSPRHLIKEKRETATLKCYPIPRHDTVYWYQQGPGQDPQFLISFYEKMQSDKGSIPDRFSAQQFSDYHSELNMSSLELGDSALYFCASSLGFSRDTQYFGPGTRLTVL.

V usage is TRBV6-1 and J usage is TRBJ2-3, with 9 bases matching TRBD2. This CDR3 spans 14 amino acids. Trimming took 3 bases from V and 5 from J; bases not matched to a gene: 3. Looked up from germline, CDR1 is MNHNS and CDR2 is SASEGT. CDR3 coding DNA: TGTGCCAGCAGTGATATGACTAGCGGAGATACGCAGTATTTT. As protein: CASSDMTSGDTQYF.

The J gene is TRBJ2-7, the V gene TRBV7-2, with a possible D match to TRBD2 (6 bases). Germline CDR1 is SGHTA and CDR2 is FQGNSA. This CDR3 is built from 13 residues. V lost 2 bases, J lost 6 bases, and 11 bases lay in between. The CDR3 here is CASSLSWRAEQYF. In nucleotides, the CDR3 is TGTGCCAGCAGCTTAAGTTGGAGGGCCGAGCAGTACTTC.

The CDR3 spells CAISGDGTSGGAGSYNEQFF. DNA of the CDR3: TGTGCCATCAGTGGGGATGGGACTAGCGGGGGGGCCGGCTCCTACAATGAGCAGTTCTTC. J is TRBJ2-1 and V is TRBV10-3; 16 bases map to TRBD2. J gave up 0 bases and V 4 bases, and 9 bases lay outside the gene matches. Germline lookup yields CDR1 ENHRY and CDR2 SYGVKD. This CDR3 contains 20 residues.

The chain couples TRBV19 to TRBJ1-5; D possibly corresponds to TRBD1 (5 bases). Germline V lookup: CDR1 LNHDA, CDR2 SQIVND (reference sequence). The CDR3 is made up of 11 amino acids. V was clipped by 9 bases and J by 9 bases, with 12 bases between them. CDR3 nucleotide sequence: TGTGCCAGCCGCGGGGGAGGGCCCCAGCATTTT. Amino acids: CASRGGGPQHF.

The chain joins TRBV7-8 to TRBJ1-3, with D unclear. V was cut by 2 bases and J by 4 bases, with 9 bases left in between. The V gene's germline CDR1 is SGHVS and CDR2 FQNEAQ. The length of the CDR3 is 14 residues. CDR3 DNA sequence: TGTGCCAGCAGCTTATGGCCAGTGGGAAACACCATATATTTT. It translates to CASSLWPVGNTIYF.

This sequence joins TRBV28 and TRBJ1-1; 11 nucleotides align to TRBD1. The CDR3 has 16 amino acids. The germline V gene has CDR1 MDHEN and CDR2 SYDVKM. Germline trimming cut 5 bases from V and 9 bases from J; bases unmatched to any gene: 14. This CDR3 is CASSPQLGTGGNQAFF. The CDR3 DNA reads TGTGCCAGCAGTCCTCAACTCGGGACAGGGGGGAATCAAGCTTTCTTT.

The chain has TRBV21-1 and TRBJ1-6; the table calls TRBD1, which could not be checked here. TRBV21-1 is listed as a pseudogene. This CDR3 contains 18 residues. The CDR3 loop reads CASRFFGQYESTGIPLHF. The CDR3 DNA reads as TGTGCCAGCAGATTTTTTGGACAGTACGAAAGCACCGGTATACCCCTCCACTTT.

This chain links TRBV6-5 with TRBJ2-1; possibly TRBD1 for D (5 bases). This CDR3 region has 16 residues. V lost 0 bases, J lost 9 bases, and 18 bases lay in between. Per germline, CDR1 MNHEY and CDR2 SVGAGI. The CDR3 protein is CASSYSVLSGYGEQFF. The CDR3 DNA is TGTGCCAGCAGTTACTCGGTACTTTCAGGGTATGGTGAGCAGTTCTTC.

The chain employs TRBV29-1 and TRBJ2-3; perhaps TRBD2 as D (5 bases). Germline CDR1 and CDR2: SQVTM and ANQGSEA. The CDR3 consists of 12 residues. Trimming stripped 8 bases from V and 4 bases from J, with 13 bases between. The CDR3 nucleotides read TGCAGCTTCGGACTTCCTCCAGATACGCAGTATTTT. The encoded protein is CSFGLPPDTQYF.

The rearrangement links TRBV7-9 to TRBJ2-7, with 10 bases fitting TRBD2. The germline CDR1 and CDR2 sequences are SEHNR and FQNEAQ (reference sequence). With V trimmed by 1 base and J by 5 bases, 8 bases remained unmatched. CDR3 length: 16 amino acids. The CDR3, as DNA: TGTGCCAGCAGCTTAGTAAGCGGGGGGGCTTGGGACGAGCAGTACTTC. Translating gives CASSLVSGGAWDEQYF.

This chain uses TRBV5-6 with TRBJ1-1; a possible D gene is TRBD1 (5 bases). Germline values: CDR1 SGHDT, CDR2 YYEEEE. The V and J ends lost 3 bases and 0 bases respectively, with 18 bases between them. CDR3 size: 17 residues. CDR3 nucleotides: TGTGCCAGCAGCTGGGCGGGACGTTCCGTCTTGAACACTGAAGCTTTCTTT. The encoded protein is CASSWAGRSVLNTEAFF. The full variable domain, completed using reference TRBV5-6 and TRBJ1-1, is DAGVTQSPTHLIKTRGQQVTLRCSPKSGHDTVSWYQQALGQGPQFIFQYYEEEERQRGNFPDRFSGHQFPNYSSELNVNALLLGDSALYLCASSWAGRSVLNTEAFFGQGTRLTVV.

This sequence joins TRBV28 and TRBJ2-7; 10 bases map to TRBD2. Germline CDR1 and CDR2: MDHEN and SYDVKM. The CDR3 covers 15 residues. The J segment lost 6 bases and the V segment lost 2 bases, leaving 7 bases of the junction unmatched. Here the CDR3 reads CASSLGLAGVAEQYF. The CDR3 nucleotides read TGTGCCAGCAGTTTAGGTCTAGCGGGAGTCGCCGAGCAGTACTTC.

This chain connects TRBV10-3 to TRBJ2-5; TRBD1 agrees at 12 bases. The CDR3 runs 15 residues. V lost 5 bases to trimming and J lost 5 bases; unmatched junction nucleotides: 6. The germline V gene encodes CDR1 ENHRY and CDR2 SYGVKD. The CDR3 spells CAISPGQGARETQYF. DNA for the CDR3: TGTGCCATCAGTCCGGGACAGGGGGCTAGGGAGACCCAGTACTTC.

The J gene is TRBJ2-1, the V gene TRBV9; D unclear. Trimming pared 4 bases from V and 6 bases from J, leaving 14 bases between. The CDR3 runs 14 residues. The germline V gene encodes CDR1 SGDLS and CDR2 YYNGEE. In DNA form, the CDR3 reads TGTGCCAGCAGCCCTGGTAGCCGGCTCAATGAGCAGTTCTTC. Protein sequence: CASSPGSRLNEQFF.

CDR3 bases: TGTGCCAGCAGTTTTGCGGGAGCTCCCACTTACAATGAGCAGTTCTTC. It specifies CASSFAGAPTYNEQFF. The chain combines TRBV27 with TRBJ2-1, with TRBD2 matching over 7 bases. The CDR3 spans 16 residues. Losses at the gene ends were 3 bases for V and 4 bases for J; bases not matched to a gene: 9. Germline assignment: CDR1 MNHEY and CDR2 SMNVEV (reference sequence).